The source of this TCR beta chain is a study of blood T cell repertoires in COVID-19. Study context: The study drew acute and convalescent COVID-19 samples from the United States, Italy and Spain.

This clone is a singleton in its sample. One end of the junction is discordant with germline, which a read error may explain. Germline lookup yields CDR1 MNHEY and CDR2 SMNVEV (reference sequence). This CDR3 is 13 amino acids long. Per the original data handling: It was from reference gene primer amplification that nucleated cell counts were estimated. TCRdb's copy holds only in-frame clones and misses some; the assay was immunoSEQ multiplex PCR. V and J calls and clone size are copied from that table; D and trimming were computed from the DNA. The data show tens of thousands of clones, 80% to 90% seen once.

Sample: peripheral blood. This clonotype was obtained from a woman older than 75 with active COVID-19. This chain connects TRBV27 to TRBJ1-2, with D maybe TRBD1 (6 bases). The CDR3 DNA sequence: TGTGCCAGTAGTTTCGGCAGGGGCTATGGCTACACCTTC. This sequence encodes CASSFGRGYGYTF.